The entry below gives a single T cell receptor beta chain sequence along with its context. Its antigen is still unknown. The V end was cut by 4 bases, the J end by 8 bases, with 24 bases between. CDR3 length: 17 amino acids. From germline, CDR1 is SGHVS and CDR2 FNYEAQ. This sample is drawn from a study of beta chain features in type 1 diabetes. The overall study: Patients were similar to healthy donors in age and gender (as well as in cell yields). The examined sorted cells totaled some 99 million across samples.

Study outcomes and limitations: PCR could preferentially amplify shorter templates, alike in patients and controls. Significant though moderate, a shortening of TCRB CDR3s appeared in all four CD4+ subsets of Type 1 diabetes patients.

The investigators reverse transcribed all of the isolated RNA, so they sequenced expressed TCRB transcripts. The repertoire was sequenced with immunoSEQ multiplex PCR; TCRdb's copy has only in-frame clones and lacks some. The sample has around 650,000 clones, roughly 12% seen once. This receptor was taken from a man younger than 45 with type 1 diabetes. Material for sequencing was naive CD4+ T cells from blood. The V gene is TRBV7-6, the J gene TRBJ2-1; D is uncertain. The CDR3 here is CASSSKALIDLRDEQFF. The CDR3 nucleotides are TGTGCCAGCAGCTCCAAAGCTCTCATCGATCTTCGGGATGAGCAGTTCTTC.